One sample yielded the 24 T cell receptor beta chains listed below, sequenced in a study of beta chain features in type 1 diabetes. Findings and limits, study-wide: Type 1 diabetes patients showed a moderate but significant shortening of TCRB CDR3s in all four CD4+ subsets.

The sequenced template was cDNA made from the entire isolated RNA. TCRdb's table, derived via immunoSEQ multiplex PCR, lists solely in-frame clones and lacks some. The repertoire consists of around 170,000 clones, with roughly 9% occurring once and the leading ten covering 0.7%. The antigens for these receptors are not known. Sequencing was performed on central memory CD4+ T cells from blood. These receptors were obtained from a woman younger than 45 with type 1 diabetes.

This clone was found a few times. The chain employs TRBV5-6 and TRBJ1-1; 7 bases map to TRBD1. The CDR3 has 13 amino acids. Germline loops: CDR1 SGHDT, CDR2 YYEEEE. V gave up 1 base and J gave up 10 bases; unmatched junction bases: 7. In DNA form, the CDR3 reads TGTGCCAGCAGCTTGAACAGGGGAGGATTAGCTTTCTTT. It yields the protein CASSLNRGGLAFF.

This clone has only a few counts. The chain couples TRBV9 to TRBJ1-2; TRBD1 might be the D (6 bases). Trimming took off 3 bases at V and 7 bases at J, with 10 bases between the two ends. CDR3 length equals 12 residues. Germline values: CDR1 SGDLS, CDR2 YYNGEE. CDR3 amino acids: CASSADRGGYTF. The CDR3 coding sequence is TGTGCCAGCAGCGCGGACAGAGGTGGCTACACCTTC.

The chain has TRBV9 and TRBJ2-1, with TRBD1 as a possible D gene (6 bases). This CDR3 has 13 residues. Trimming pared 3 bases from V and 6 bases from J, leaving 10 bases between. CDR1 and CDR2 (germline): SGDLS, YYNGEE. The DNA of the CDR3 is TGTGCCAGCAGCGGGGACACAAGCAATGAGCAGTTCTTC. Amino acids: CASSGDTSNEQFF.

There are a few counts of this clone. V is TRBV28 and J is TRBJ2-2, with TRBD2 matching over 11 bases. CDR3 length: 17 residues. V gave up 1 base and J gave up 1 base; unmatched junction bases: 2. CDR1 and CDR2 (germline): MDHEN, SYDVKM. The CDR3, as DNA: TGTGCCAGCAGTTTATTCGGGACTAGCGGGAACACCGGGGAGCTGTTTTTT. Amino acids: CASSLFGTSGNTGELFF.

V and J are TRBV4-1 and TRBJ2-6; unclear D gene. Trimming cost V 0 bases and J 0 bases, with 12 bases left between them. Germline V gives CDR1 MGHRA, CDR2 YSYEKL. The CDR3 covers 18 residues. The CDR3 bases are TGCGCCAGCAGCCAAGATGGCAGGATACGCTCTGGGGCCAACGTCCTGACTTTC. Translation: CASSQDGRIRSGANVLTF.

The rearrangement links TRBV5-1 to TRBJ1-1; 7 positions match TRBD1. CDR3 length: 15 residues. The germline V gene has CDR1 SGHRS and CDR2 YFSETQ. V was pared by 2 bases and J by 4 bases, with 8 bases of the junction left unmatched. DNA for the CDR3: TGCGCCAGCAGCTTACAGGGGTTCGAGGGCACTGAAGCTTTCTTT. It encodes CASSLQGFEGTEAFF.

This clone has just a few counts. The rearrangement uses TRBV27 and TRBJ2-5; the D is unclear. CDR3 length equals 15 residues. The V gene lost 3 bases and the J gene lost 4 bases, with 15 bases spanning the gap. Germline loops: CDR1 MNHEY, CDR2 SMNVEV (reference sequence). CDR3 bases: TGTGCCAGCAGTTTCATGAGGTCGATCGGAGAGACCCAGTACTTC. This translates into CASSFMRSIGETQYF.

This clone was seen a handful of times. The genes are TRBV7-3 and TRBJ2-3; 11 bases fit TRBD2. Germline CDR1 and CDR2: SGHTA and FQGTGA. This CDR3 is built from 14 residues. V shed 5 bases and J 3 bases; nucleotides not matched to a gene: 1. The CDR3 sequence is CASSRTSGTDTQYF. The CDR3 DNA sequence: TGTGCCAGCAGCAGGACTAGCGGGACAGATACGCAGTATTTT.

The sample holds a few counts of this clone. The chain combines TRBV6-5 with TRBJ2-5, with TRBD1 as a possible D gene (6 bases). V was pared by 0 bases and J by 1 base, with 6 bases between. The germline V gene encodes CDR1 MNHEY and CDR2 SVGAGI. This CDR3 has 14 residues. In nucleotides, the CDR3 is TGTGCCAGCAGTTACTCAGGGGGCCAAGAGACCCAGTACTTC. Encoded protein: CASSYSGGQETQYF.

The rearrangement joins TRBV11-2 to TRBJ1-2, with D unresolved. CDR1 is SGHAT and CDR2 is FQNNGV in the germline V gene. Trimming removed 4 bases at V and 4 bases at J, with 7 bases between. This CDR3 has 12 residues. The CDR3 sequence: CASSSESYGYTF. As DNA, the CDR3 is TGTGCCAGCAGCTCCGAGTCCTATGGCTACACCTTC.

V usage is TRBV7-9 and J usage is TRBJ2-6, with D possibly matching TRBD1 (6 bases). The CDR3 loop spans 17 amino acids. Per germline, CDR1 SEHNR and CDR2 FQNEAQ (reference sequence). V lost 6 bases, J lost 0 bases, and 15 bases lay in between. In DNA, the CDR3 is TGTGCCAGCAGGTCCGGGACAACGTCCTCTGGGGCCAACGTCCTGACTTTC. It encodes CASRSGTTSSGANVLTF. Full variable domain (missing parts from reference TRBV7-9 and TRBJ2-6): DTGVSQNPRHKITKRGQNVTFRCDPISEHNRLYWYRQTLGQGPEFLTYFQNEAQLEKSRLLSDRFSAERPKGSFSTLEIQRTEQGDSAMYLCASRSGTTSSGANVLTFGAGSRLTVL.

The V call is TRBV5-1, the J call TRBJ1-1; D gene uncertain. This CDR3 spans 14 amino acids. The germline CDR1 and CDR2 sequences are SGHRS and YFSETQ. Between the trimmed V and J ends, which lost 5 bases and 7 bases, there was a span of 18 bases. Written as DNA, the CDR3 is TGCGCCAGCAGGCCTACAGTTTCCGTCATTGAAGCTTTCTTT. Its protein is CASRPTVSVIEAFF.

This clone was seen only a few times. The rearrangement joins TRBV5-1 to TRBJ2-7; D is perhaps TRBD1 (5 bases). The CDR3 length is 14 residues. V was clipped by 0 bases and J by 5 bases, with 12 bases between them. Per germline, CDR1 SGHRS and CDR2 YFSETQ. CDR3 amino acids: CASSLDGRAHEQYF. The CDR3 DNA reads as TGCGCCAGCAGCTTGGATGGCAGGGCCCACGAGCAGTACTTC.

V usage is TRBV7-3 and J usage is TRBJ1-1; the D is unclear. Germline V CDR1 and CDR2: SGHTA, FQGTGA. Deletions cut 3 bases from V and 5 bases from J, with 13 bases between. This CDR3 region has 14 residues. The CDR3 reads CASSLWGGETEAFF. Written as DNA, the CDR3 is TGTGCCAGCAGCTTGTGGGGAGGAGAGACTGAAGCTTTCTTT.

This clone was detected a few times. The chain links TRBV7-2 to TRBJ1-1; possibly TRBD1 for D (5 bases). There are 13 residues in the CDR3. V was pared by 3 bases and J by 7 bases, with 12 bases between. Germline-derived CDR1 and CDR2 are SGHTA and FQGNSA. The CDR3 loop is CASSLQGPLEAFF. The CDR3 DNA reads as TGTGCCAGCAGCTTGCAGGGTCCCCTTGAAGCTTTCTTT.

CDR3 protein: CASSLVPRRDEQYF. The DNA for the CDR3 is TGCGCCAGCAGCCTTGTCCCGAGGCGCGACGAGCAGTACTTC. The chain has TRBV4-1 and TRBJ2-7, with unresolved D. V lost 4 bases and J 5 bases, leaving 15 bases between the germline ends. The germline V gene encodes CDR1 MGHRA and CDR2 YSYEKL. The CDR3 is 14 amino acids.

V is TRBV5-6 and J is TRBJ1-2; D remains ambiguous. The CDR3 covers 11 residues. With 0 bases removed from V and 8 bases from J, the gap between germline ends came to 5 bases. The germline gives CDR1 SGHDT, CDR2 YYEEEE. The DNA for the CDR3 is TGTGCCAGCAGCTTGGCGGGGGGCTACACCTTC. This encodes CASSLAGGYTF.

The CDR3 sequence: CASSHLDRGAEAFF. The CDR3 DNA follows: TGTGCCAGCAGCCACCTGGACAGGGGCGCTGAAGCTTTCTTT. This sequence joins TRBV14 and TRBJ1-1; 9 bases match TRBD1. V lost 3 bases and J lost 6; bases outside the gene matches: 5. Looked up from germline, CDR1 is SGHDN and CDR2 is FVKESK. The CDR3 has 14 amino acids.

This clone was counted between two and nine times. Other nucleotide sequences in the sample specify the same CDR3. The V and J genes are TRBV18 and TRBJ1-1; possible D gene TRBD1, 6 bases. The CDR3 runs 14 residues. V was clipped by 5 bases and J by 1 base, with 11 bases between them. CDR1 and CDR2 from the germline V gene are KGHSH and LQKENI. The CDR3 loop is CASSTETGNTEAFF. In nucleotides, the CDR3 is TGTGCCAGCTCAACCGAGACAGGGAACACTGAAGCTTTCTTT. The entire variable domain, with the rest obtained from reference TRBV18 and TRBJ1-1, is as follows: NAGVMQNPRHLVRRRGQEARLRCSPMKGHSHVYWYRQLPEEGLKFMVYLQKENIIDESGMPKERFSAEFPKEGPSILRIQQVVRGDSAAYFCASSTETGNTEAFFGQGTRLTVV.

The rearrangement joins TRBV5-1 to TRBJ1-1, with TRBD1 as a possible D gene (6 bases). V lost 2 bases, J lost 7 bases, and 9 bases lay in between. Germline V gene data show CDR1 as SGHRS and CDR2 as YFSETQ. The CDR3 covers 12 residues. The CDR3 loop is CASSLSRGEAFF. The CDR3 DNA follows: TGCGCCAGCAGCTTATCCAGGGGTGAAGCTTTCTTT.

On this clone: One end of the junction is discordant with germline, which a read error may explain. The CDR3 protein is CASSLEGAGARQFF. CDR3 sequence (DNA): TGTGCTAGCAGCTTAGAGGGAGCGGGAGCGCGGCAGTTCTTC. V usage is TRBV7-7 and J usage is TRBJ2-1; TRBD2 matches at 8 bases. The germline gives CDR1 SSHAT, CDR2 FNYEAQ (reference sequence). CDR3 size: 14 residues.

Only a few counts were recorded for this clone. The chain joins TRBV7-3 to TRBJ2-7; no clear D. This CDR3 comprises 15 residues. V was clipped by 2 bases and J by 5 bases, with 16 bases between them. Germline loops: CDR1 SGHTA, CDR2 FQGTGA. The CDR3 DNA follows: TGTGCCAGCAGCTTATTAGGCGGAGTAGTTGACGAGCAGTACTTC. This codes for CASSLLGGVVDEQYF.

The rearrangement links TRBV18 to TRBJ2-7, with 11 bases aligning to TRBD2. This CDR3 has 15 amino acids. The germline CDR1 and CDR2 sequences are KGHSH and LQKENI. Unmatched junction bases numbered 8, after V lost 5 bases and J lost 5 bases. CDR3 DNA sequence: TGTGCCAGCTCAAACGGACTAGCGGGCTCTCACGAGCAGTACTTC. Its protein is CASSNGLAGSHEQYF.

This clone was seen more than once but under ten times. This rearrangement joins TRBV19 to TRBJ2-7; TRBD1 agrees at 7 bases. Germline trimming cut 10 bases from V and 4 bases from J; bases unmatched to any gene: 4. CDR3 length equals 11 residues. Germline V lookup: CDR1 LNHDA, CDR2 SQIVND (reference sequence). The CDR3 loop reads CATTDRYEQYF. The CDR3 DNA follows: TGTGCCACCACGGACAGGTACGAGCAGTACTTC.